Sequencing of this T cell receptor beta chain was carried out in a study of cytomegalovirus exposure and HLA in healthy donors. Study-wide context: Later, an analysis reported that the roughly 120 validation repertoires had used the same platform as the roughly 700 first-cohort repertoires. General study results and limits: Researchers counted roughly 160 TCR beta chains as cytomegalovirus-associated. The tendency of first-cohort TCR clusters to co-occur in the 120 or so validation repertoires was identified by a subsequent analysis. Specific recognition of CMV antigens was confirmed in vitro for a few chains (all CMV-associated).

In regard to this clone: Its target is unknown.

This table comes from immunoSEQ multiplex PCR, and its TCRdb copy is limited to in-frame clones, with some not included. The sample yields some 70,000 clones, around 97% seen once. Sequenced: PBMCs. This clonotype was obtained from a man younger than 35 in good health and CMV-seronegative.

CDR3 loop: CASSSPTGGNNEQFF. The CDR3 nucleotides read TGCGCCAGCAGCTCACCCACAGGAGGGAACAATGAGCAGTTCTTC. The V and J genes are TRBV4-1 and TRBJ2-1, with D perhaps matching TRBD2 (6 bases). V gave up 5 bases and J gave up 5 bases, with 16 bases separating them. The CDR3 extends over 15 amino acids. Germline values: CDR1 MGHRA, CDR2 YSYEKL.